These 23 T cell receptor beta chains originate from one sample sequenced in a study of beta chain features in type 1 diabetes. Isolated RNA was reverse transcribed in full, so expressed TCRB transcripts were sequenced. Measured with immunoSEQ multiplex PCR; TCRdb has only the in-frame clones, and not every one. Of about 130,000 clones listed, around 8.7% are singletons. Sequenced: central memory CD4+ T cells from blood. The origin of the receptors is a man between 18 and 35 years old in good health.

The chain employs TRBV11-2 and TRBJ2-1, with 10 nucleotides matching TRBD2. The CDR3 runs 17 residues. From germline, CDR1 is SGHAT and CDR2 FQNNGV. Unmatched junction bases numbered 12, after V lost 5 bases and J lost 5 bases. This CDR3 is CASSPLQVAGGNNEQFF. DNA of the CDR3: TGTGCCAGCAGCCCTCTACAAGTAGCGGGGGGCAACAATGAGCAGTTCTTC.

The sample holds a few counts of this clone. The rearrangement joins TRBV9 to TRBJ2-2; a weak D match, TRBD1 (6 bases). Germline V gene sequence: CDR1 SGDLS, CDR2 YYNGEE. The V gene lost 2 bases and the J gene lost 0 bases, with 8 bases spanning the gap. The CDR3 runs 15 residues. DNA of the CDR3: TGTGCCAGCAGCGTCGGACAGTCGAACACCGGGGAGCTGTTTTTT. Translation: CASSVGQSNTGELFF. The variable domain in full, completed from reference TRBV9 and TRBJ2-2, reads DSGVTQTPKHLITATGQRVTLRCSPRSGDLSVYWYQQSLDQGLQFLIQYYNGEERAKGNILERFSAQQFPDLHSELNLSSLELGDSALYFCASSVGQSNTGELFFGEGSRLTVL.

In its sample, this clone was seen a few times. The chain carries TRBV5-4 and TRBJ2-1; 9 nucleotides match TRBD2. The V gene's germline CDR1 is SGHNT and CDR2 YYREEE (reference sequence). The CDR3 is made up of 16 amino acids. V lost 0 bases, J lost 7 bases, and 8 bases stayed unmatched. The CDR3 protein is CASSLAGRGGVNEQFF. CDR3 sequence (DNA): TGTGCCAGCAGCTTGGCCGGGCGGGGGGGCGTGAATGAGCAGTTCTTC.

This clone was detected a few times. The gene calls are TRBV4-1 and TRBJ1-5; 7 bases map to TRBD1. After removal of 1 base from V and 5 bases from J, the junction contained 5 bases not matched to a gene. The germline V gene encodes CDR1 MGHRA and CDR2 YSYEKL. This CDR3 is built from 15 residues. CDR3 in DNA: TGCGCCAGCAGCCAAGCGGGACAGAATTATCAGCCCCAGCATTTT. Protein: CASSQAGQNYQPQHF.

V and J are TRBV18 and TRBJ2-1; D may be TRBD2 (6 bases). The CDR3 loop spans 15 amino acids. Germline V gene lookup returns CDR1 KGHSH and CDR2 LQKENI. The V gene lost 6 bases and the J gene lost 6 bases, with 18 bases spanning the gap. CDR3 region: CASSGGSFAGNEQFF. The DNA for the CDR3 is TGTGCCAGCTCCGGGGGAAGCTTTGCGGGCAATGAGCAGTTCTTC.

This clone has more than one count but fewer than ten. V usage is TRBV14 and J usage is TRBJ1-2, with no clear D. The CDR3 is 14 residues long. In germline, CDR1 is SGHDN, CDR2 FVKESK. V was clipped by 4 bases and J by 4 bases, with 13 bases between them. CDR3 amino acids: CASSRLEDRYGYTF. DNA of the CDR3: TGTGCCAGCAGCCGCTTGGAGGACCGCTATGGCTACACCTTC.

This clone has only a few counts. The CDR3: CAWSVQVAGGNEQFF. The CDR3 nucleotides read TGTGCCTGGAGTGTACAAGTAGCGGGGGGGAATGAGCAGTTCTTC. The chain joins TRBV30 to TRBJ2-1; 11 bases match TRBD2. Germline V gives CDR1 GTSNPN, CDR2 SVGIG (reference sequence). This CDR3 spans 15 amino acids. V shed 0 bases and J 7 bases; nucleotides not matched to a gene: 5.

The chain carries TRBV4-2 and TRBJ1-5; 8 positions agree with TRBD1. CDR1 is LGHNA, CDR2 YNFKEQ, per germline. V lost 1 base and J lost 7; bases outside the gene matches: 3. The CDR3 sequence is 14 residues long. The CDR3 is CASSQGTGNQPQHF. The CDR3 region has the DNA TGTGCCAGCAGCCAAGGGACAGGGAACCAGCCCCAGCATTTT.

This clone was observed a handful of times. Written as DNA, the CDR3 is TGTGCCAGCAGCGGGGGGACGGTGGAATTCTACGAGCAGTACTTC. This codes for CASSGGTVEFYEQYF. The gene calls are TRBV7-9 and TRBJ2-7; D may be TRBD2 (6 bases). The ends were cut back, 5 bases at V and 3 bases at J, with 17 bases in the middle. Looked up from germline, CDR1 is SEHNR and CDR2 is FQNEAQ (reference sequence). The CDR3 loop spans 15 amino acids.

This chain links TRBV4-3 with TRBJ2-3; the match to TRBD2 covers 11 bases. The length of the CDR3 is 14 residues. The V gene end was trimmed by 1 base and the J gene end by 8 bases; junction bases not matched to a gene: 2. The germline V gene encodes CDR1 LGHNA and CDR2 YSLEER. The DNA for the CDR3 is TGCGCCAGCAGCCAAGCTAGCGGGGGGCGTACGCAGTATTTT. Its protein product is CASSQASGGRTQYF.

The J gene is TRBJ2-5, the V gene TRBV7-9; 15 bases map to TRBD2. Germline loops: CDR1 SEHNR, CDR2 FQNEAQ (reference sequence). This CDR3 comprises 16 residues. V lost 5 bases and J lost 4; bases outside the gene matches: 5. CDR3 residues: CASSLPGLAGGETQYF. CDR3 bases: TGTGCCAGCAGCCTACCGGGACTAGCGGGGGGAGAGACCCAGTACTTC.

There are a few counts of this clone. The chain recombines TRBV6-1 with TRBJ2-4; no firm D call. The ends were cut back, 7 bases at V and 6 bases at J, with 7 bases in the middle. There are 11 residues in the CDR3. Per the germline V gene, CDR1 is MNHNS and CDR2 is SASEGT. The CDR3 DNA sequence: TGTGCCAGCATTCGAGGAAACATTCAGTACTTC. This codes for CASIRGNIQYF.

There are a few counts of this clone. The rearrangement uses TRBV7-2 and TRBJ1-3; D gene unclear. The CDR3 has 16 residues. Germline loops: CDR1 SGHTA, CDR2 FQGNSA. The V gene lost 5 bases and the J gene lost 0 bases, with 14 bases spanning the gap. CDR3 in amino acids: CASSPTLLSSGNTIYF. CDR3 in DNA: TGTGCCAGCAGCCCAACCCTTCTAAGCTCTGGAAACACCATATATTTT.

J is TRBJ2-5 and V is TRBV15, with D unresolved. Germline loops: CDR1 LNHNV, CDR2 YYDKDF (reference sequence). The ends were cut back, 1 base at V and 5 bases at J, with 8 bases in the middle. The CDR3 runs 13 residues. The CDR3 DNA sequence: TGTGCCACCAGCAGAGGACTCGGGGAGACCCAGTACTTC. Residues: CATSRGLGETQYF.

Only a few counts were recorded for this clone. This CDR3 reads CASSLANLGANTGELFF. CDR3 sequence (DNA): TGTGCCAGCAGCTTAGCTAACCTAGGTGCGAACACCGGGGAGCTGTTTTTT. The V and J genes are TRBV7-2 and TRBJ2-2; unclear D gene. The CDR3 runs to 17 residues. Trimming pared 0 bases from V and 0 bases from J, leaving 11 bases between. Per the germline V gene, CDR1 is SGHTA and CDR2 is FQGNSA.

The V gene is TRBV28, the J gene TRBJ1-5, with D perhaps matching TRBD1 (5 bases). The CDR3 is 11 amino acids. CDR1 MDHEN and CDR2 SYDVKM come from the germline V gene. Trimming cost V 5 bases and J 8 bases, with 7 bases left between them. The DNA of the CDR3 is TGTGCCAGCAGTATAGGGGAGCCCCAGCATTTT. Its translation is CASSIGEPQHF. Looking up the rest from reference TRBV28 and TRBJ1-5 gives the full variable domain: DVKVTQSSRYLVKRTGEKVFLECVQDMDHENMFWYRQDPGLGLRLIYFSYDVKMKEKGDIPEGYSVSREKKERFSLILESASTNQTSMYLCASSIGEPQHFGDGTRLSIL.

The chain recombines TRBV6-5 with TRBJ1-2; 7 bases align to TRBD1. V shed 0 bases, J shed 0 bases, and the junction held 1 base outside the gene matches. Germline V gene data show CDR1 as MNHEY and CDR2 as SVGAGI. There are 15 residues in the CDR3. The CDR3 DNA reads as TGTGCCAGCAGTTACTCGGGACAGCCTAACTATGGCTACACCTTC. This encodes CASSYSGQPNYGYTF.

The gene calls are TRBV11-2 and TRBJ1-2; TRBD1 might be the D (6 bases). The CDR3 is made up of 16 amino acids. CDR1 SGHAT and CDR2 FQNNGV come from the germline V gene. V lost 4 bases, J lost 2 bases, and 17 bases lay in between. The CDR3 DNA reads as TGTGCCAGCAGCTCCGGGGGGGGGCGCAGGAACTATGGCTACACCTTC. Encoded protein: CASSSGGGRRNYGYTF.

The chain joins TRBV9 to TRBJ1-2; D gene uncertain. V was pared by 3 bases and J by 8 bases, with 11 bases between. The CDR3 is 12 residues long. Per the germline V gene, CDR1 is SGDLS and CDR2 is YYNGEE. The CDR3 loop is CASSEPARGYTF. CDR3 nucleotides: TGTGCCAGCAGCGAGCCTGCGCGAGGCTACACCTTC.

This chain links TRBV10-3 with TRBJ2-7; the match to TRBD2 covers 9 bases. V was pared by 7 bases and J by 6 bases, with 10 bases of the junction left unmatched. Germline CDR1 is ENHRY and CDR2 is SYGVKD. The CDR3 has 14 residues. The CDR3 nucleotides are TGTGCCATCAAGAGGGCTAGCGGGGTGGCCGAGCAGTACTTC. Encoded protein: CAIKRASGVAEQYF.

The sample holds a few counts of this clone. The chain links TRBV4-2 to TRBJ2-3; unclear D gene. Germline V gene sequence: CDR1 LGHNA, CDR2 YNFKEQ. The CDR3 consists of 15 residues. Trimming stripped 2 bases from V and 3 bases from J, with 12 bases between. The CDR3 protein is CASSQSTSSTDTQYF. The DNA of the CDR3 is TGTGCCAGCAGCCAATCGACAAGCTCAACAGATACGCAGTATTTT.

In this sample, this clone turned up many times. CDR3 nucleotides: TGTGCCAGCTCACGGGACACAGGAGACATCAGTAACTATGGCTACACCTTC. Translated: CASSRDTGDISNYGYTF. The V gene is TRBV18, the J gene TRBJ1-2, with D perhaps TRBD1 (6 bases). This CDR3 has 17 residues. Trimming left V 4 bases short and J 1 base short, with 19 bases between. The germline CDR1 and CDR2 sequences are KGHSH and LQKENI.

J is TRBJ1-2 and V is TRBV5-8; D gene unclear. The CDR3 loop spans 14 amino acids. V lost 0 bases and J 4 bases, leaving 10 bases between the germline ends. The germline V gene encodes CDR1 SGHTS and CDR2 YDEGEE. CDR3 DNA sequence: TGTGCCAGCAGCTTGGATGCGGTCTCCTATGGCTACACCTTC. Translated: CASSLDAVSYGYTF.